Shown below are 25 T cell receptor beta chains from a single sample sequenced in a study of blood T cells in healthy people across ages (dated by TCRdb to the mid-2010s). Libraries were built with 5' RACE. Sequencing took place on an Illumina HiSeq 2500. The second PCR ran for roughly 7 to 11 cycles and used a J-beta primer mix along with a sample-barcoded 5' primer. Using fastp trimming at Q25 and MiXCR clonotype assembly, TCRdb reanalyzed the public sequencing data and kept in-frame beta chains. Every CDR3 protein is listed once, alongside the most common genes and DNA of its rows. The sample yields more than 900,000 distinct CDR3 sequences; about 23% were counted once. Around 0.75% of the sample comes from the top ten. The same data also went into a second study, on T cells of mothers and their children.

Input material: blood. These TCRs come from a girl aged 2-10 years in good health.

The sample holds a few counts of this clonotype. The V call is TRBV7-2, the J call TRBJ1-6; 8 nucleotides agree with TRBD1. From germline, CDR1 is SGHTA and CDR2 FQGNSA. The CDR3 covers 15 residues. Trimming removed 5 bases from V and 10 bases from J; junction bases left unmatched: 10. This CDR3 is CASSLKTGGFSPLHF. CDR3 coding DNA: TGTGCCAGCAGCCTCAAAACAGGGGGATTCTCACCCCTCCACTTT.

This clonotype has more than one count but fewer than ten. The V gene is TRBV5-1, the J gene TRBJ2-1, with 15 bases that match TRBD2. V lost 4 bases and J lost 4; bases outside the gene matches: 18. The length of the CDR3 is 21 residues. The germline CDR1 and CDR2 sequences are SGHRS and YFSETQ. The CDR3 loop is CASSPTRPFGLAGGIYNEQFF. The CDR3 DNA is TGCGCCAGCAGCCCCACCCGGCCCTTTGGACTAGCGGGAGGGATATACAATGAGCAGTTCTTC.

The chain carries TRBV6-1 and TRBJ2-3; D is perhaps TRBD2 (6 bases). Looked up from germline, CDR1 is MNHNS and CDR2 is SASEGT. Trimming shortened V by 6 bases and J by 2 bases, and 18 bases separated the two germline ends. This CDR3 has 16 amino acids. Here the CDR3 reads CASRTKPGLFTDTQYF. In nucleotides, the CDR3 is TGTGCCAGCAGGACCAAACCGGGACTTTTCACAGATACGCAGTATTTT.

The rearrangement joins TRBV20-1 to TRBJ1-1, with 7 positions matching TRBD1. Per germline, CDR1 DFQATT and CDR2 SNEGSKA (reference sequence). The J segment lost 5 bases and the V segment lost 0 bases, leaving 6 bases of the junction unmatched. This CDR3 contains 14 residues. This CDR3 reads CSAREGTVDTEAFF. In DNA, the CDR3 is TGCAGTGCTAGAGAAGGGACAGTGGATACTGAAGCTTTCTTT.

Details on this clonotype: The final CDR3 position lacks the conserved phenylalanine or tryptophan, pointing to a likely read error. This chain connects TRBV6-5 to TRBJ1-4; TRBD1 might be the D (6 bases). Germline V gene sequence: CDR1 MNHEY, CDR2 SVGAGI. The CDR3 is 13 amino acids. V dropped 6 bases and J dropped 7 bases, with 12 bases sitting between them. The CDR3 reads CASSRRGGEKLFL. As DNA, the CDR3 is TGTGCCAGCAGCCGGAGAGGGGGTGAAAAACTGTTTCTT.

A remark on this clonotype: Since the CDR3 does not end with the conserved phenylalanine or tryptophan, this likely comes from a read error. The rearrangement uses TRBV12-3 or TRBV12-4 and TRBJ2-1; a weak D match, TRBD2 (5 bases). V was shortened by 2 bases and J by 8 bases, with 7 bases between the two germline ends. The CDR3 totals 12 residues. The CDR3: CASSLWGDEQFS. The CDR3 nucleotides read TGTGCCAGCAGTTTATGGGGAGATGAGCAGTTCTCC.

This clonotype has a handful of counts. This chain joins TRBV4-1 and TRBJ2-1; 12 nucleotides match TRBD2. The end of the DNA aligns better with TRBJ2-5, so the J call may be wrong. This CDR3 spans 16 amino acids. CDR1 is MGHRA, CDR2 YSYEKL, per germline. The CDR3 is CASSQTTGTSGETQYF. The CDR3 region has the DNA TGCGCCAGCAGCCAGACCACCGGGACTAGCGGGGAGACCCAGTACTTC.

This chain connects TRBV29-1 to TRBJ2-5; TRBD2 matches at 8 bases. The DNA end is a closer match to TRBJ2-1, so the J assignment may be wrong. The CDR3 has 14 residues. Germline CDR1 SQVTM, CDR2 ANQGSEA. The CDR3 DNA sequence: TGCAGCGCCCTACCGGGAGGGTCCCACAATGAGCAGTTCTTC. Translation: CSALPGGSHNEQFF.

This clonotype was recorded a few times. The V call is TRBV5-1, the J call TRBJ2-1; TRBD1 matches at 8 bases. J lost 4 bases, V lost 0 bases, and 3 bases had no gene match. The CDR3 covers 15 residues. Germline CDR1 is SGHRS and CDR2 is YFSETQ. In nucleotides, the CDR3 is TGCGCCAGCAGCTTGGAGGGACAGGCTTACAATGAGCAGTTCTTC. Protein sequence: CASSLEGQAYNEQFF.

A single count supports this clonotype. This rearrangement joins TRBV7-2 to TRBJ2-1, with D unresolved. V gave up 1 base and J gave up 1 base, with 11 bases separating them. The CDR3 consists of 16 residues. Germline lookup yields CDR1 SGHTA and CDR2 FQGNSA. CDR3 nucleotides: TGTGCCAGCAGCTTAGTCCCCCTAGGGTCCTACAATGAGCAGTTCTTC. Translating gives CASSLVPLGSYNEQFF.

A few counts support this clonotype. The CDR3 bases are TGCGCCAGCAGCCAGGTGGGGGTAACTTTAGCAGCTACCCAGTTCTTC. It yields the protein CASSQVGVTLAATQFF. V and J are TRBV4-1 and TRBJ2-5, with D possibly called TRBD1 or TRBD2 (5 bases each). The assigned J gene may be wrong: the sequence end matches TRBJ2-1 better. CDR3 size: 16 residues. Germline CDR1 is MGHRA and CDR2 is YSYEKL.

V and J are TRBV7-9 and TRBJ2-1; 9 nucleotides align to TRBD2. This CDR3 comprises 18 residues. Germline lookup yields CDR1 SEHNR and CDR2 FQNEAQ (reference sequence). Trimming removed 3 bases from V and 7 bases from J; junction bases left unmatched: 16. The CDR3 here is CASSFDQGLAGVANEQFF. DNA for the CDR3: TGTGCCAGCAGCTTTGATCAGGGTTTAGCGGGAGTGGCTAATGAGCAGTTCTTC.

The chain links TRBV24-1 to TRBJ1-2; the match to TRBD1 covers 8 bases. The V gene end was trimmed by 10 bases and the J gene end by 6 bases; junction bases not matched to a gene: 9. The CDR3 runs 13 residues. Germline V CDR1 and CDR2: KGHDR, SFDVKD. CDR3: CATLGTGEDGYTF. The CDR3, as DNA: TGTGCCACACTGGGGACAGGCGAGGATGGCTACACCTTC.

V and J are TRBV4-1 and TRBJ1-2, with TRBD1 matching 9 bases. V gave up 2 bases and J gave up 8 bases; unmatched junction bases: 12. This CDR3 has 16 amino acids. The germline V gene encodes CDR1 MGHRA and CDR2 YSYEKL. CDR3 DNA sequence: TGCGCCAGCAGCCAACCAAACGCCGGGACAGGGACCGGCTACACCTTC. Its translation is CASSQPNAGTGTGYTF.

The rearrangement joins TRBV12-3 or TRBV12-4 to TRBJ1-2; D gene ambiguous. The V end lost 5 bases, the J end lost 4 bases, and 11 bases lay between the germline ends. The CDR3 has 13 amino acids. This CDR3 is CASSPDTIYGYTF. CDR3 DNA: TGTGCCAGCAGTCCAGACACAATCTATGGCTACACCTTC.

The genes are TRBV12-3 or TRBV12-4 and TRBJ1-2, with a weak D call TRBD1 (5 bases). The V end was cut by 4 bases, the J end by 4 bases, with 16 bases between. CDR3 length: 15 amino acids. The CDR3: CASSSKGRRLYGYTF. The CDR3 bases are TGTGCCAGCAGTTCTAAGGGGAGGAGACTCTATGGCTACACCTTC.

This clonotype has more than one count but fewer than ten. The chain is built from TRBV14 and TRBJ2-5, with D possibly matching TRBD1 (5 bases). The end of the DNA aligns better with TRBJ2-1, so the J call may be wrong. CDR3 size: 13 residues. Germline V CDR1 and CDR2: SGHDN, FVKESK. The CDR3 protein is CASSQSGIYEQFF. CDR3 bases: TGTGCCAGCAGCCAATCAGGGATCTATGAGCAGTTCTTC.

J is TRBJ2-5 and V is TRBV7-3; 9 nucleotides match TRBD2. Germline CDR1 SGHTA, CDR2 FQGTGA. The CDR3 extends over 15 amino acids. J gave up 4 bases and V 5 bases, and 8 bases lay outside the gene matches. The CDR3 bases are TGTGCCAGCAGCCCCGTAGCGGGAGTCTCAGAGACCCAGTACTTC. Amino acid sequence: CASSPVAGVSETQYF.

In the case of this clonotype: A read error may account for a junction end that differs from germline. V is TRBV11-2 and J is TRBJ2-3; the match to TRBD2 covers 11 bases. CDR1 is SGHAT, CDR2 FQNNGV, per germline. This CDR3 is 18 amino acids long. The CDR3 region is CASSLNGRLAGGGNTQYF. As DNA, the CDR3 is TGCGCCAGCAGCTTGAACGGTCGGCTAGCGGGAGGAGGAAATACGCAGTATTTT.

Only a few counts were recorded for this clonotype. The V call is TRBV29-1, the J call TRBJ1-2; a weak D match, TRBD1 (6 bases). The ends were cut back, 3 bases at V and 6 bases at J, with 14 bases in the middle. The CDR3 loop spans 13 amino acids. Germline-derived CDR1 and CDR2 are SQVTM and ANQGSEA. CDR3 nucleotide sequence: TGCAGCGTTGACGGACAGCTCTTCGATGGCTACACCTTC. Translating gives CSVDGQLFDGYTF.

Note on this clonotype: A read error is likely, as this CDR3 ends without the conserved phenylalanine or tryptophan. V gene TRBV12-3 or TRBV12-4 combines with J gene TRBJ2-7; D remains ambiguous. The CDR3 consists of 12 residues. Trimming took off 2 bases at V and 0 bases at J, with 2 bases between the two ends. The CDR3 loop is CASSLRSYEQYL. CDR3 coding DNA: TGTGCCAGCAGTTTACGCTCCTACGAGCAGTACCTC.

This clonotype was recorded a few times. The V and J genes are TRBV5-1 and TRBJ2-1; 9 nucleotides align to TRBD1. Germline-derived CDR1 and CDR2 are SGHRS and YFSETQ. Unmatched junction bases numbered 21, after V lost 5 bases and J lost 3 bases. The CDR3 sequence is 20 residues long. In DNA form, the CDR3 reads TGCGCCAGCAGGGCAGGGTGGGGGACAGGGATGGAGGAGAACTACAATGAGCAGTTCTTC. Translated, it gives CASRAGWGTGMEENYNEQFF.

This clonotype was observed a few times. V gene TRBV20-1 combines with J gene TRBJ1-2; D gene ambiguous. The V gene lost 0 bases and the J gene lost 5 bases, with 13 bases spanning the gap. The CDR3 loop spans 14 amino acids. CDR1 DFQATT and CDR2 SNEGSKA come from the germline V gene (reference sequence). CDR3: CSARDSAPGYGYTF. CDR3 nucleotide sequence: TGCAGTGCTAGAGATTCGGCCCCGGGGTATGGCTACACCTTC.

The chain joins TRBV28 to TRBJ2-7, with TRBD1 as a possible D gene (6 bases). The V gene lost 7 bases and the J gene lost 0 bases, with 10 bases spanning the gap. Germline loops: CDR1 MDHEN, CDR2 SYDVKM. The CDR3 consists of 13 residues. CDR3 loop: CASTTGHSYEQYF. The DNA of the CDR3 is TGTGCCAGCACGACAGGTCACTCCTACGAGCAGTACTTC.

This rearrangement joins TRBV11-1 to TRBJ2-6; the D is unclear. This CDR3 region has 13 residues. The germline V gene encodes CDR1 SGHAT and CDR2 FQDESV (reference sequence). V gave up 4 bases and J gave up 1 base, with 2 bases separating them. The CDR3 here is CASSWSGANVLTF. CDR3 sequence (DNA): TGTGCCAGCAGCTGGTCTGGGGCCAACGTCCTGACTTTC.